This T cell receptor (beta chain) is from a study of T cell changes during pregnancy in multiple sclerosis. Assay: immunoSEQ multiplex PCR; the TCRdb copy retains only in-frame clones and omits some. This sample yields approximately 50,000 clones, of which around 90% are seen a single time; 0.55% to 0.65% belongs to the top ten. Germline V gene lookup returns CDR1 SGHAT and CDR2 FQNNGV. Between the trimmed V and J ends, which lost 6 bases and 4 bases, there was a span of 13 bases. This CDR3 has 13 residues. This chain links TRBV11-2 with TRBJ2-7; D unclear. The sequenced sample was CD4+ T cells from peripheral blood mononuclear cells, obtained after pregnancy. This receptor was obtained from a female donor in good health, enrolled as a control in a pregnancy study. In nucleotides, the CDR3 is TGTGCCAGCAGGCCGAGTATTTCGTACGAGCAGTACTTC. As protein: CASRPSISYEQYF.